The rows below give T cell receptor beta chains drawn from one sample of a study of T-cell memory formation after mild COVID-19. TCRdb reanalysed the 5' RACE reads using MiXCR and keeps one entry per CDR3 protein. This sample has 300,000 to 350,000 distinct CDR3 sequences, with about an eighth found just once. Input material: PBMCs or a T cell subset sorted from them (not recorded which). These TCRs come from a young man who had mild COVID-19 (a few samples of this study predate the infection). Cell type and time point are not known. Each CDR3 is given with its conserved first and last residue. The D gene is left open where the match is weak. Size values are once, few and many counts, or a class for expanded clones, and some rows have none.

v_gene: TRBV18; abundance: NA; j_gene: TRBJ1-2; d_gene: NA; CDR3aa: CASSSQPGRYQYGYTF; CDR3nt: TGTGCCAGCTCATCCCAACCGGGGCGATACCAATATGGCTACACCTTC
v_gene: TRBV5-1; abundance: few; j_gene: TRBJ2-1; d_gene: NA; CDR3aa: CASSLEGGWSYNEQFF; CDR3nt: TGCGCCAGCAGCTTGGAAGGCGGGTGGTCCTACAATGAGCAGTTCTTC
v_gene: TRBV5-1; abundance: many; j_gene: TRBJ2-7; d_gene: TRBD1; CDR3aa: CASSPPDRGYEQYF; CDR3nt: TGCGCCAGCAGCCCCCCGGACAGGGGATACGAGCAGTACTTC
v_gene: TRBV4-3; abundance: few; j_gene: TRBJ2-1; d_gene: NA; CDR3aa: CASSPGQSLHNEQFF; CDR3nt: TGCGCCAGCAGCCCGGGACAATCTCTGCACAATGAGCAGTTCTTC
v_gene: TRBV20-1; abundance: few; j_gene: TRBJ2-5; d_gene: TRBD2; CDR3aa: CSAGRAGGLWETQYF; CDR3nt: TGCAGTGCCGGGAGAGCGGGGGGGCTTTGGGAGACCCAGTACTTC
v_gene: TRBV12-3/TRBV12-4; abundance: NA; j_gene: TRBJ1-2; d_gene: TRBD1; CDR3aa: CASSPQGEREGYTF; CDR3nt: TGTGCCAGCAGTCCCCAGGGGGAGCGCGAGGGCTACACCTTC
v_gene: TRBV5-1; abundance: few; j_gene: TRBJ2-3; d_gene: TRBD2; CDR3aa: CASRSSGGFTDTQYF; CDR3nt: TGCGCCAGCAGATCTAGCGGGGGCTTCACAGATACGCAGTATTTT
v_gene: TRBV4-1; abundance: few; j_gene: TRBJ2-1; d_gene: NA; CDR3aa: CASSQGNPGALLEDNEQFF; CDR3nt: TGCGCCAGCAGCCAAGGGAATCCTGGTGCCTTACTGGAAGACAATGAGCAGTTCTTC
v_gene: TRBV6-1; abundance: few; j_gene: TRBJ1-6; d_gene: NA; CDR3aa: CASSDYQGLSYNSPLHF; CDR3nt: TGTGCCAGCAGTGACTATCAGGGATTATCCTATAATTCACCCCTCCACTTT
v_gene: TRBV20-1; abundance: NA; j_gene: TRBJ2-1; d_gene: TRBD2; CDR3aa: CSARPLLAGVYNEQFF; CDR3nt: TGCAGTGCCCGCCCCCTCCTAGCGGGAGTTTACAATGAGCAGTTCTTC
v_gene: TRBV4-2; abundance: many; j_gene: TRBJ2-5; d_gene: TRBD2; CDR3aa: CASSQELAGGVEETQYF; CDR3nt: TGTGCCAGCAGCCAAGAACTAGCGGGGGGAGTTGAAGAGACCCAGTACTTC
v_gene: TRBV7-9; abundance: NA; j_gene: TRBJ2-5; d_gene: TRBD2; CDR3aa: CASSLAAGGPRETQYF; CDR3nt: TGTGCCAGCAGCTTAGCTGCGGGGGGGCCTCGGGAGACCCAGTACTTC
v_gene: TRBV5-1; abundance: NA; j_gene: TRBJ2-2; d_gene: NA; CDR3aa: CASSLGAQGHHTGELFF; CDR3nt: TGCGCCAGCAGCTTAGGGGCCCAGGGTCACCACACCGGGGAGCTGTTTTTT
v_gene: TRBV25-1; abundance: NA; j_gene: TRBJ1-3; d_gene: TRBD1; CDR3aa: CASRNRGSGGNTIYF; CDR3nt: TGTGCCAGCAGGAACAGGGGCAGCGGTGGAAACACCATATATTTT
v_gene: TRBV5-1; abundance: NA; j_gene: TRBJ1-6; d_gene: NA; CDR3aa: CASSSGLRGTSMSSYNSPLHF; CDR3nt: TGCGCCAGCAGCTCCGGTTTGAGGGGGACTTCCATGAGCTCCTATAATTCACCCCTCCACTTT
v_gene: TRBV28; abundance: few; j_gene: TRBJ1-6; d_gene: NA; CDR3aa: CASSLLQTYSPLHF; CDR3nt: TGTGCCAGCAGCCTCCTGCAGACGTATTCACCCCTCCACTTT
v_gene: TRBV28; abundance: few; j_gene: TRBJ1-1; d_gene: NA; CDR3aa: CASSPNTGTATEAFF; CDR3nt: TGTGCCAGCAGCCCAAATACAGGGACCGCCACTGAAGCTTTCTTT
v_gene: TRBV24-1; abundance: NA; j_gene: TRBJ2-7; d_gene: NA; CDR3aa: CATTVYEQYF; CDR3nt: TGTGCCACCACGGTCTACGAGCAGTACTTC
v_gene: TRBV7-2; abundance: few; j_gene: TRBJ2-3; d_gene: NA; CDR3aa: CASSHRGGAGTDTQYF; CDR3nt: TGTGCCAGCAGCCACAGGGGAGGCGCAGGAACAGATACGCAGTATTTT
v_gene: TRBV25-1; abundance: few; j_gene: TRBJ1-2; d_gene: TRBD1; CDR3aa: CASMDRSDGYTF; CDR3nt: TGTGCCAGCATGGACAGGTCCGATGGCTACACCTTC
v_gene: TRBV4-1; abundance: NA; j_gene: TRBJ2-3; d_gene: TRBD2; CDR3aa: CASSYNGGVADTQYF; CDR3nt: TGCGCCAGCAGCTATAACGGGGGGGTCGCAGATACGCAGTATTTT
v_gene: TRBV4-1; abundance: many; j_gene: TRBJ2-1; d_gene: TRBD1; CDR3aa: CASSQVWGQGAVNEQFF; CDR3nt: TGCGCCAGCAGCCAAGTTTGGGGACAGGGGGCCGTCAATGAGCAGTTCTTC
v_gene: TRBV7-3; abundance: few; j_gene: TRBJ2-1; d_gene: NA; CDR3aa: CASSPTRLEEQFF; CDR3nt: TGTGCCAGCAGCCCAACAAGACTAGAGGAGCAGTTCTTC
v_gene: TRBV5-5; abundance: NA; j_gene: TRBJ1-2; d_gene: NA; CDR3aa: CASSLVFGGPNYGYTF; CDR3nt: TGTGCCAGCAGCTTGGTGTTTGGCGGCCCTAACTATGGCTACACCTTC
v_gene: TRBV10-3; abundance: NA; j_gene: TRBJ2-3; d_gene: TRBD2; CDR3aa: CAIRGQRGDGDTQYF; CDR3nt: TGTGCCATCAGAGGCCAGCGGGGGGACGGAGATACGCAGTATTTT
v_gene: TRBV5-1; abundance: many; j_gene: TRBJ1-2; d_gene: NA; CDR3aa: CASSLRGAYGYTF; CDR3nt: TGCGCCAGCAGCTTGAGAGGGGCCTATGGCTACACCTTC
v_gene: TRBV7-9; abundance: few; j_gene: TRBJ2-1; d_gene: NA; CDR3aa: CASSLLGEGYNEQFF; CDR3nt: TGTGCCAGCAGCTTATTGGGAGAGGGGTACAATGAGCAGTTCTTC